Presented here are 21 T cell receptor beta chains from one specimen sequenced in a study of molecular identifiers for immune sequencing clone quantification listed by TCRdb under 2018. Library creation used PCR. Reads for this sample came from a NextSeq 500. The public reads were quality trimmed at Q25 with fastp and then assembled into clones with MiXCR by TCRdb, keeping productive beta chains. Every entry covers one CDR3 protein and lists the most common genes and DNA from its rows. In all, the sample holds about half a million distinct CDR3 sequences, and around 23% of those were seen once. The ten largest make up around 0.78% of the sample. Specimen: naive CD8+ T cells from blood, with Jurkat cell RNA spiked in. The sample's cell subset or site label, decoded: FACS-sorted CD8+CD4-CCR7+CD45RA+ naive T cells. These receptor sequences come from a human donor in good health. Some libraries in this study had Jurkat cell RNA spiked in.

This clonotype appeared a few times. The chain uses TRBV24-1 and TRBJ2-3, with TRBD1 matching 10 bases. This CDR3 is built from 17 residues. Germline-derived CDR1 and CDR2 are KGHDR and SFDVKD. V was clipped by 3 bases and J by 4 bases; unmatched bases: 9. The CDR3 DNA reads as TGTGCCACCAGTGATCCGACAGGGGGCGTGAGTGCAGATACGCAGTATTTT. The encoded protein is CATSDPTGGVSADTQYF.

Of note for this clonotype: A much bigger clone sits one base away, suggesting this may be a read error. The rearrangement links TRBV4-3 to TRBJ1-4; tentative D call: TRBD1 (6 bases). With 2 bases removed from V and 6 bases from J, the gap between germline ends came to 19 bases. Germline CDR1 reads LGHNA; CDR2 reads YSLEER. This CDR3 is 17 amino acids long. The CDR3 DNA is TGCGCCAGCAGCCAAAATAGCTTGCTGGGGGCTGATGAAAAACTGTTTTTT. It encodes CASSQNSLLGADEKLFF.

In DNA form, the CDR3 reads TGTGCCAGCACTGCTATTAGTAAGGGACAGGGCGAACGAAAAGCTGGAAACACCATATATTTT. Amino acids: CASTAISKGQGERKAGNTIYF. The chain joins TRBV7-9 to TRBJ1-3; 9 bases fit TRBD1. CDR1 is SEHNR, CDR2 FQNEAQ, per germline (reference sequence). Losses at the gene ends were 7 bases for V and 2 bases for J; bases not matched to a gene: 24. The CDR3 length is 21 residues.

This clonotype has only a few counts. The chain employs TRBV28 and TRBJ1-1; the D gene is possibly TRBD1 (5 bases). Per germline, CDR1 MDHEN and CDR2 SYDVKM. The V end lost 5 bases, the J end lost 2 bases, and 15 bases lay between the germline ends. The CDR3 is 15 residues long. CDR3 sequence reads: CASSPPGTLNTEAFF. The CDR3 DNA follows: TGTGCCAGCAGTCCACCCGGGACCTTAAACACTGAAGCTTTCTTT.

This clonotype was observed a few times. The J gene is TRBJ2-5, the V gene TRBV20-1, with a tentative D call TRBD2 (5 bases). The CDR3 is 16 amino acids. The germline gives CDR1 DFQATT, CDR2 SNEGSKA (reference sequence). V lost 1 base and J 5 bases, leaving 20 bases between the germline ends. The CDR3 region has the DNA TGCAGTGCTAGAGCGAGTTCTCGGGCTAGCCCCGAGACCCAGTACTTC. The encoded protein is CSARASSRASPETQYF.

A word on this clonotype: A much larger clonotype is one base distant, so this may be a read error. The chain employs TRBV4-1 and TRBJ1-1, with 9 bases fitting TRBD1. Germline V lookup: CDR1 MGHRA, CDR2 YSYEKL. The CDR3 has 14 amino acids. In DNA form, the CDR3 reads TGCGCCCGCAGCCAACCGGGACAGGGAGGTGAAGCTTTCTTT. Translation gives CARSQPGQGGEAFF.

The chain joins TRBV5-6 to TRBJ2-3; weak D call: TRBD2 (6 bases). V dropped 4 bases and J dropped 4 bases, with 22 bases sitting between them. This CDR3 comprises 17 residues. CDR1 is SGHDT and CDR2 is YYEEEE in the germline V gene. The DNA for the CDR3 is TGTGCCAGCAGCCCTGGATTGGGACTCGAGGGCGCAGATACGCAGTATTTT. Protein product: CASSPGLGLEGADTQYF.

This clonotype was seen only a few times. This chain links TRBV7-9 with TRBJ1-5; possibly TRBD1 for D (5 bases). Germline V lookup: CDR1 SEHNR, CDR2 FQNEAQ (reference sequence). The CDR3 has 16 amino acids. Trimming removed 4 bases at V and 7 bases at J, with 20 bases between. CDR3 DNA: TGTGCCAGCAGCTCCGGGGAGGACTCTGAGGGGCAGCCCCAGCATTTT. This gives the protein CASSSGEDSEGQPQHF. Combining the CDR3 with reference TRBV7-9 and TRBJ1-5 gives the whole variable domain DTGVSQNPRHKITKRGQNVTFRCDPISEHNRLYWYRQTLGQGPEFLTYFQNEAQLEKSRLLSDRFSAERPKGSFSTLEIQRTEQGDSAMYLCASSSGEDSEGQPQHFGDGTRLSIL.

About this clonotype itself: An end of the junction does not agree with germline; a read error may underlie this. The J gene is TRBJ1-5, the V gene TRBV7-8; D remains ambiguous. This CDR3 spans 13 amino acids. CDR1 and CDR2 (germline): SGHVS, FQNEAQ. CDR3 residues: CASSVNSNQSQHF. The CDR3 DNA reads TGTGCGAGCAGTGTGAATAGCAATCAGTCCCAGCATTTT.

The chain carries TRBV19 and TRBJ2-7, with D hard to call. CDR1 and CDR2 (germline): LNHDA, SQIVND (reference sequence). The ends were cut back, 1 base at V and 6 bases at J, with 13 bases in the middle. The CDR3 length is 14 residues. CDR3 protein: CASSIGYPVSEQYF. For the CDR3, the DNA is TGTGCCAGTAGTATAGGGTACCCGGTGTCCGAGCAGTACTTC.

This clonotype showed up many times. The chain combines TRBV6-6 with TRBJ2-3, with TRBD1 matching 7 bases. V lost 6 bases and J lost 6; bases outside the gene matches: 6. Germline CDR1 reads MNHNY; CDR2 reads SVGAGI (reference sequence). This CDR3 comprises 13 residues. The CDR3 DNA reads as TGTGCCAGCAGATACGTGACAGGGGATACGCAGTATTTT. Protein sequence: CASRYVTGDTQYF.

This clonotype has only one observation. V is TRBV4-1 and J is TRBJ2-3; the match to TRBD1 covers 7 bases. Trimming cost V 4 bases and J 2 bases; bases outside gene matches: 9. This CDR3 contains 16 residues. The V gene's germline CDR1 is MGHRA and CDR2 YSYEKL. The CDR3 DNA follows: TGCGCCAGCAGCCTCTACCCAGGGGGTAACACAGATACGCAGTATTTT. Amino acids: CASSLYPGGNTDTQYF.

This clonotype was observed a handful of times. J is TRBJ2-7 and V is TRBV28, with 12 bases fitting TRBD2. Germline trimming cut 2 bases from V and 9 bases from J; bases unmatched to any gene: 8. CDR1 and CDR2 (germline): MDHEN, SYDVKM. The CDR3 length is 15 residues. This chain's CDR3 is CASSLRTSGDRWQYF. CDR3 nucleotides: TGTGCCAGCAGTTTACGGACTAGCGGGGACCGATGGCAGTACTTC.

This rearrangement joins TRBV28 to TRBJ2-7; 8 bases align to TRBD2. This CDR3 region has 16 residues. In germline, CDR1 is MDHEN, CDR2 SYDVKM. Unmatched junction bases numbered 15, after V lost 6 bases and J lost 5 bases. CDR3 bases: TGTGCCAGCAGCCAAACCTTAGCGGGAAGACCCGACGAGCAGTACTTC. The encoded protein is CASSQTLAGRPDEQYF.

V usage is TRBV25-1 and J usage is TRBJ2-1; 9 nucleotides align to TRBD2. V dropped 4 bases and J dropped 10; count of bases not matched to a gene: 8. This CDR3 has 14 residues. Per germline, CDR1 MGHDK and CDR2 SYGVNS. The CDR3 loop reads CASSVIAGAGEQFF. Here the CDR3 DNA reads TGTGCCAGCAGTGTAATAGCGGGAGCTGGAGAGCAGTTCTTC.

This chain links TRBV2 with TRBJ1-5; TRBD1 is a possible D gene (5 bases). This CDR3 comprises 18 residues. V was clipped by 1 base and J by 0 bases, with 16 bases between them. The germline V gene encodes CDR1 SNHLY and CDR2 FYNNEI. The CDR3 DNA follows: TGTGCCAGCAGTGAAGAGGGGAACAGACTTTATAGCAATCAGCCCCAGCATTTT. Translating gives CASSEEGNRLYSNQPQHF.

Comment on this clonotype: A much larger clonotype is one base distant, so this may be a read error. This chain links TRBV7-7 with TRBJ2-2; possible D gene TRBD2, 5 bases. The CDR3 contains 11 residues. Per germline, CDR1 SSHAT and CDR2 FNYEAQ (reference sequence). The CDR3 nucleotides read TGTGCCAGCAGCTTTGCCGGGGAGCTGTTGTTT. This encodes CASSFAGELLF.

This clonotype was counted at least ten times. The V call is TRBV6-5, the J call TRBJ2-3, with TRBD2 matching 14 bases. CDR1 is MNHEY and CDR2 is SVGAGI in the germline V gene. The CDR3 spans 16 residues. V shed 2 bases, J shed 4 bases, and the junction held 2 bases outside the gene matches. The CDR3 bases are TGTGCCAGCAGTTACGGGACTAGCGGGAGTGCAGATACGCAGTATTTT. Residues: CASSYGTSGSADTQYF.

This clonotype was recorded a few times. This chain connects TRBV19 to TRBJ2-3; 7 bases are a match to TRBD2. The CDR3 has 11 amino acids. Germline V gives CDR1 LNHDA, CDR2 SQIVND (reference sequence). CDR3 residues: CMSGVGDTQYF. The CDR3 DNA follows: TGTATGAGCGGGGTTGGAGATACGCAGTATTTT. Looking up the rest from reference TRBV19 and TRBJ2-3 gives the full variable domain: DGGITQSPKYLFRKEGQNVTLSCEQNLNHDAMYWYRQDPGQGLRLIYYSQIVNDFQKGDIAEGYSVSREKKESFPLTVTSAQKNPTAFYLCMSGVGDTQYFGPGTRLTVL.

For this clonotype: With a much larger clone just one base away, this may be a read error. This rearrangement joins TRBV4-3 to TRBJ2-7; 7 positions agree with TRBD1. The CDR3 spans 13 residues. Germline-derived CDR1 and CDR2 are LGHNA and YSLEER. This CDR3 is CASGQRQGDEQYF. The CDR3 DNA is TGCGCCAGCGGCCAAAGACAGGGCGATGAGCAGTACTTC.

The table lists this clonotype with many counts. The J gene is TRBJ1-3, the V gene TRBV12-3 or TRBV12-4; D is unclear. The CDR3 spans 14 residues. V lost 3 bases, J lost 3 bases, and 9 bases lay in between. The CDR3, as DNA: TGTGCCAGCAGTTTGGGGAACGGTGGAAACACCATATATTTT. It yields the protein CASSLGNGGNTIYF.